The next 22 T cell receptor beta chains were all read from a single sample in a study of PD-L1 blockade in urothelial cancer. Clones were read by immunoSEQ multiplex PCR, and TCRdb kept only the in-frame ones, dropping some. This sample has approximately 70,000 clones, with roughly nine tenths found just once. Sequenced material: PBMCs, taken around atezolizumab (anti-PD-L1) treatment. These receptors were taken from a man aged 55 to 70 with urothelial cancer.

The chain's CDR3 is CASSQDSGQPQHF. DNA of the CDR3: TGCGCCAGCAGCCAAGATTCTGGCCAGCCCCAGCATTTT. J is TRBJ1-5 and V is TRBV4-3; D gene ambiguous. This CDR3 region has 13 residues. The V gene lost 0 bases and the J gene lost 7 bases, with 7 bases spanning the gap. CDR1 LGHNA and CDR2 YSLEER come from the germline V gene.

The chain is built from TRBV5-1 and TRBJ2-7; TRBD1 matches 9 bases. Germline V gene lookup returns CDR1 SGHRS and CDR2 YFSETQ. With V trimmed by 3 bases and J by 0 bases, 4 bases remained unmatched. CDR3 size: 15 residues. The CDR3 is CASSSETGGSYEQYF. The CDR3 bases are TGCGCCAGCAGCTCGGAGACAGGGGGCTCCTACGAGCAGTACTTC.

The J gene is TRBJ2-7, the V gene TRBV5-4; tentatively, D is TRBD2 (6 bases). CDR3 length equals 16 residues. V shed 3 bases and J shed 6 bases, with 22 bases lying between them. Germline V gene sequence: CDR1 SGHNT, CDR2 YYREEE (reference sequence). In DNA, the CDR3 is TGTGCCAGCAGCTCGCCCCGGGACTCCTCCTCGTCCGAGCAGTACTTC. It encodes CASSSPRDSSSSEQYF.

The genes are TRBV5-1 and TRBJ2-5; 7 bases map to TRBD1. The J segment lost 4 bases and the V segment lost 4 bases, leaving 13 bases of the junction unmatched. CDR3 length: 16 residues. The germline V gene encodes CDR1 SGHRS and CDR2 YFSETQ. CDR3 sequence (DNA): TGCGCCAGCAGCCCGGGACAGATCAAGGCCTCAGAGACCCAGTACTTC. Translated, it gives CASSPGQIKASETQYF.

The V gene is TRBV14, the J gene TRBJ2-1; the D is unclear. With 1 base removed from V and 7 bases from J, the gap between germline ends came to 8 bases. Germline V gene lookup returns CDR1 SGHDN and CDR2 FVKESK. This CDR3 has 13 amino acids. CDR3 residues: CASSQVSRNEQFF. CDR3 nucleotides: TGTGCCAGCAGCCAAGTCTCCCGGAATGAGCAGTTCTTC.

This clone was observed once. Here the CDR3 DNA reads TGTGCCAGCATAGGCGTCCTAGCGGGCTCGAATGAGCAGTTCTTC. It codes for CASIGVLAGSNEQFF. The V and J genes are TRBV2 and TRBJ2-1; 8 nucleotides match TRBD2. Trimming took 7 bases from V and 7 from J; bases not matched to a gene: 12. The CDR3 has 15 amino acids. The germline V gene has CDR1 SNHLY and CDR2 FYNNEI. Full variable domain (outside the CDR3, taken from reference TRBV2 and TRBJ2-1): EPEVTQTPSHQVTQMGQEVILRCVPISNHLYFYWYRQILGQKVEFLVSFYNNEISEKSEIFDDQFSVERPDGSNFTLKIRSTKLEDSAMYFCASIGVLAGSNEQFFGPGTRLTVL.

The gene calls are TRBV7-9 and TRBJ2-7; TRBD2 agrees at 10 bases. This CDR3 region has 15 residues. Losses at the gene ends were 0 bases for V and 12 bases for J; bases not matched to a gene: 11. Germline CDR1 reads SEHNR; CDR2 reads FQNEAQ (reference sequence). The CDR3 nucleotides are TGTGCCAGCAGCTTAGCGGGGCTAGCGGGAGAGATCCGGTACTTC. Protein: CASSLAGLAGEIRYF.

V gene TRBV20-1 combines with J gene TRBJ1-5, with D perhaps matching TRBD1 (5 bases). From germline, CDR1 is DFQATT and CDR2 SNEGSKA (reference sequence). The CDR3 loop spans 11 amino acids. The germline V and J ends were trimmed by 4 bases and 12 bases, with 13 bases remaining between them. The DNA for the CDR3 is TGCAGTGCTAATCTGGGGGACTACCAGCATTTT. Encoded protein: CSANLGDYQHF.

This chain's CDR3 is CASSGGRNEKLFF. The DNA of the CDR3 is TGTGCCAGCAGTGGAGGGCGGAATGAAAAACTGTTTTTT. The genes are TRBV6-1 and TRBJ1-4; unclear D gene. Trimming stripped 4 bases from V and 5 bases from J, with 8 bases between. The CDR3 length is 13 residues. CDR1 MNHNS and CDR2 SASEGT come from the germline V gene.

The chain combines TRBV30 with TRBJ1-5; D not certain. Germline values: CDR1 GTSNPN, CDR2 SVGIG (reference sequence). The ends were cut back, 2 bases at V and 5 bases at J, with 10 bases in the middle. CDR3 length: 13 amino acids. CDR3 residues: CAWSSLIDQPQHF. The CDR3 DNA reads TGTGCCTGGAGTTCTCTAATTGATCAGCCCCAGCATTTT.

The CDR3 region has the DNA TGTGCCAGCAGCCAAGTCGTCGGTCCCCAGTACTTC. Translating gives CASSQVVGPQYF. The chain couples TRBV14 to TRBJ2-5; unclear D gene. The CDR3 has 12 amino acids. Germline CDR1 and CDR2: SGHDN and FVKESK. Trimming stripped 1 base from V and 9 bases from J, with 9 bases between.

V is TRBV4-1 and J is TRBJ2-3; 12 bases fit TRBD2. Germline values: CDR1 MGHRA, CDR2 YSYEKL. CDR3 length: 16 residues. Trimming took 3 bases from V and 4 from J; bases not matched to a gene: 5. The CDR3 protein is CASSQLTSGSADTQYF. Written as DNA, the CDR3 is TGCGCCAGCAGCCAGTTGACTAGCGGGAGCGCAGATACGCAGTATTTT.

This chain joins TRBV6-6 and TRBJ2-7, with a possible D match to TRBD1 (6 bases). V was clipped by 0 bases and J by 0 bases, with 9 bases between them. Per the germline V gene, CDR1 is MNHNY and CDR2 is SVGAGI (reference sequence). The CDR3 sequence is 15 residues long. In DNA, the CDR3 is TGTGCCAGCAGTTACTCTGGGACATACTCCTACGAGCAGTACTTC. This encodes CASSYSGTYSYEQYF.

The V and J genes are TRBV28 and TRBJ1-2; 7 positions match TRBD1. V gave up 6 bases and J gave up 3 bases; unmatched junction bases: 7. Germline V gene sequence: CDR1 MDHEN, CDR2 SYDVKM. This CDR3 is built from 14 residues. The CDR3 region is CASSLGQSDYGYTF. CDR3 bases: TGTGCCAGCAGCCTGGGACAGTCAGACTATGGCTACACCTTC.

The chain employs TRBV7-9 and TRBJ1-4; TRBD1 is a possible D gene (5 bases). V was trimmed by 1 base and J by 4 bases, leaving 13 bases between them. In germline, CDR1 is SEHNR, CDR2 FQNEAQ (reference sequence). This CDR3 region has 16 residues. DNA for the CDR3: TGTGCCAGCAGCTTAGGTCGAGGCAGGGATAATGAAAAACTGTTTTTT. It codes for CASSLGRGRDNEKLFF. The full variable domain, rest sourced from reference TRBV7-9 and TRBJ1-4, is DTGVSQNPRHKITKRGQNVTFRCDPISEHNRLYWYRQTLGQGPEFLTYFQNEAQLEKSRLLSDRFSAERPKGSFSTLEIQRTEQGDSAMYLCASSLGRGRDNEKLFFGSGTQLSVL.

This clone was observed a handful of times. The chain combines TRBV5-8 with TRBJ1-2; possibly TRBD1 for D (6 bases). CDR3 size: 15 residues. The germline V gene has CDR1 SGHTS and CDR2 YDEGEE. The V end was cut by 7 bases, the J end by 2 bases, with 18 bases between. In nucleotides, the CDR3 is TGTGCCAGCCGGCTCAAAGGACAGTCAAACTATGGCTACACCTTC. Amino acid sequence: CASRLKGQSNYGYTF.

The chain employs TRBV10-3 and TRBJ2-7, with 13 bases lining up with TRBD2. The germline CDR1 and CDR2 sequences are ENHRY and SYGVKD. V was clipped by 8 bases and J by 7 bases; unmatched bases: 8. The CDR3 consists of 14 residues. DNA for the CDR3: TGTGCCATCCAAGGACTAGCGGGAGCGGGGGAGCAGTACTTC. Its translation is CAIQGLAGAGEQYF.

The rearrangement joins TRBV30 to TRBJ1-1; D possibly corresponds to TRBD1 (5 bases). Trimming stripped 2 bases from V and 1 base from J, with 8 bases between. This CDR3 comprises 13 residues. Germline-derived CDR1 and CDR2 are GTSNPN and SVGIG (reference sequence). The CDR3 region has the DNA TGTGCCTGGAGTTTACAGGCGAACACTGAAGCTTTCTTT. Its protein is CAWSLQANTEAFF.

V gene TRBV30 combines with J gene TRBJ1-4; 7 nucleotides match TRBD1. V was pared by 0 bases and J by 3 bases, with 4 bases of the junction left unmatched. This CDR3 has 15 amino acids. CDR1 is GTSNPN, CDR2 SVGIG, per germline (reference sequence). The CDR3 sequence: CAWSVGGQPNEKLFF. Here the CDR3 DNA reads TGTGCCTGGAGTGTCGGGGGACAGCCTAATGAAAAACTGTTTTTT.

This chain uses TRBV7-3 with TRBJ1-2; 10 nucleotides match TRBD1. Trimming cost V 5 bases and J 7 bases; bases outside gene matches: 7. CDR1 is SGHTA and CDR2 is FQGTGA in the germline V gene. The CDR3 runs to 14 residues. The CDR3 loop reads CASSPGTGAGGYTF. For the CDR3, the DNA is TGTGCCAGCAGCCCCGGGACAGGGGCAGGTGGCTACACCTTC. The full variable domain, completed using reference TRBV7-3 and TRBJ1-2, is GAGVSQTPSNKVTEKGKYVELRCDPISGHTALYWYRQSLGQGPEFLIYFQGTGAADDSGLPNDRFFAVRPEGSVSTLKIQRTERGDSAVYLCASSPGTGAGGYTFGSGTRLTVV.

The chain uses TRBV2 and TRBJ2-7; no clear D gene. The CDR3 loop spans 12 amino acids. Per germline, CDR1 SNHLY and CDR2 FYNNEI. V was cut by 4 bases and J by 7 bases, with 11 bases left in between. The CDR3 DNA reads TGTGCCAGCAGTGGACAAACAAGGGAGCAGTACTTC. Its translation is CASSGQTREQYF.

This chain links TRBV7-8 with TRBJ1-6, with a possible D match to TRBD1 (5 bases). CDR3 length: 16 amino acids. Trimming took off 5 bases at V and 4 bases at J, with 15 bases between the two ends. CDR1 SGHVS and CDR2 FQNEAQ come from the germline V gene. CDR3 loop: CASSPRDLPYNSPLHF. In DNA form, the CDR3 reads TGTGCCAGCAGCCCCCGGGACTTGCCGTATAATTCACCCCTCCACTTT.